This TCR beta chain was sequenced during a study of blood T cell repertoires in COVID-19. Generated by immunoSEQ multiplex PCR, the TCRdb table keeps only in-frame clones and is missing some. The sample shows over 250,000 clones, 90% of them seen only once. Cohort allocation depended upon clinical history that participants reported. In Cohort 3, a recovered donor had either two negative PCRs, clearance, or symptom resolution. The CDR3 is 14 residues long. The trim removed 2 bases at V and 5 bases at J, leaving 5 bases unmatched. Germline CDR1 reads SGHTS; CDR2 reads YDEGEE. The sequence was obtained from a young woman who had recovered from COVID-19. This chain uses TRBV5-8 with TRBJ2-3; 7 bases line up with TRBD2. Sequencing used PBMCs or T cells enriched from blood (not recorded which). CDR3 sequence: CASSLSSGLDTQYF. For the CDR3, the DNA is TGTGCCAGCAGCTTAAGTAGCGGGTTAGATACGCAGTATTTT.